This TCR beta chain was recovered during a study of blood T cells in healthy people across ages. Study in general: Template switching captured about one barcoded beta molecule per two T cells.

With 3 bases removed from V and 1 base from J, the gap between germline ends came to 10 bases. CDR1 is SQVTM and CDR2 is ANQGSEA in the germline V gene. The CDR3 has 14 amino acids. This clonotype was seen once. Since a much larger clone is just one base distant, this may be a read error. It was with a sample-barcoded 5' primer and a J-beta primer mix that a second PCR of about 6 to 12 cycles was run. TCRdb reprocessed the 5' RACE reads with MiXCR, giving one entry per CDR3 protein. The sample includes fewer than 2 million distinct CDR3 sequences, roughly 43% seen only once; the top ten take roughly 24%.

Sequencing was done on a sample of blood. This receptor was obtained from a human donor in good health. The gene calls are TRBV29-1 and TRBJ2-4; no clear D. The DNA for the CDR3 is TGCAGCGTTGAGAAACTGGGGGCCAAAAACATTCAGTACTTC. Protein product: CSVEKLGAKNIQYF.